The TCR beta chain under discussion was sequenced for a study of blood T cell repertoires in COVID-19. V was pared by 2 bases and J by 9 bases, with 8 bases between. CDR3 length: 13 amino acids. Germline values: CDR1 ENHRY, CDR2 SYGVKD. Repertoires were generated with immunoSEQ multiplex PCR, while TCRdb's copy carries only in-frame clones and drops some. The sample contains approximately 130,000 clones, around nine tenths of which appear only once. The chain carries TRBV10-3 and TRBJ1-6; unclear D gene. Specimen: peripheral blood. This clonotype was obtained from a human donor in a cohort sampled during active COVID-19. The CDR3 DNA reads TGTGCCATCAGTGAGGAGAGTTTTTCACCCCTCCACTTT. This gives the protein CAISEESFSPLHF.